This T cell receptor (beta chain) came from a study of cytomegalovirus exposure and HLA in healthy donors. Study-level points and caveats: Immune exposure data for these donors was limited to CMV serostatus. The authors excluded some V segments, including TRBV6-2 and TRBV6-3, as indistinguishable. Most TCR sequences showed up rarely, but some public TCRs showed up in many donors.

The CDR3 contains 15 residues. The V end lost 2 bases, the J end lost 5 bases, and 13 bases lay between the germline ends. Germline V gene sequence: CDR1 MNHEY, CDR2 SVGAGI. Details on this clone: The target antigen is unknown.

The PCR made use of 60 Vbeta and 13 Jbeta primers. TCRdb's copy holds only in-frame clones and misses some; the assay was immunoSEQ multiplex PCR. The sample comprises approximately 110,000 clones, about 74% of which are singletons, and 4% to 4.5% rests with the top ten. The chain links TRBV6-5 to TRBJ2-1; D possibly corresponds to TRBD2 (7 bases). This receptor was taken from a woman aged 45-65 years in good health and CMV-seropositive. Material for sequencing was PBMCs. The CDR3 sequence is CASSYDGGTNNEQFF. The CDR3 DNA follows: TGTGCCAGCAGTTACGACGGGGGGACAAACAATGAGCAGTTCTTC.